The 6 T cell receptor beta chains below come from one sample, sequenced in a study of blood T cell repertoires in COVID-19. Data came from immunoSEQ multiplex PCR; TCRdb stores just in-frame clones and leaves some out. The sample shows 260,000 or so clones, approximately 82% of them seen only once. Sequenced sample: peripheral blood. These receptors came from a man older than 75 with acute or convalescent COVID-19.

The CDR3 here is CASSLGAGSYEQYF. CDR3 sequence (DNA): TGTGCCAGCAGCTTGGGAGCGGGCTCCTACGAGCAGTACTTC. The rearrangement joins TRBV5-5 to TRBJ2-7, with a weak D call TRBD2 (6 bases). The V and J ends lost 0 bases and 0 bases respectively, with 7 bases between them. The germline V gene has CDR1 SGHKS and CDR2 YYEKEE (reference sequence). The CDR3 spans 14 residues.

CDR3 in amino acids: CASSQPQVLPGNTIYF. The CDR3 nucleotides are TGTGCCAGCAGCCAACCACAGGTTCTCCCTGGAAACACCATATATTTT. The rearrangement links TRBV3-1 (or the pseudogene TRBV3-2) to TRBJ1-3; perhaps TRBD1 as D (5 bases). CDR1 and CDR2 from the germline V gene are LGHDT and YNNKEL (reference sequence). The CDR3 has 16 residues. With 2 bases removed from V and 2 bases from J, the gap between germline ends came to 13 bases.

This chain connects TRBV18 to TRBJ1-2; D is possibly TRBD1 (6 bases). V dropped 2 bases and J dropped 2 bases, with 21 bases sitting between them. Germline CDR1 and CDR2: KGHSH and LQKENI. This CDR3 has 18 amino acids. The CDR3 DNA is TGTGCCAGCTCACCAATCCCAGGGGCAGGCTCGCCCAACTATGGCTACACCTTC. Amino acid sequence: CASSPIPGAGSPNYGYTF. The full variable domain, with the rest looked up from reference TRBV18 and TRBJ1-2, is NAGVMQNPRHLVRRRGQEARLRCSPMKGHSHVYWYRQLPEEGLKFMVYLQKENIIDESGMPKERFSAEFPKEGPSILRIQQVVRGDSAAYFCASSPIPGAGSPNYGYTFGSGTRLTVV.

The chain links TRBV28 to TRBJ2-2, with a weak D call TRBD2 (5 bases). The CDR3 sequence is 15 residues long. Germline CDR1 MDHEN, CDR2 SYDVKM. V was trimmed by 1 base and J by 8 bases, leaving 14 bases between them. The CDR3 is CASSLSGIGPGELFF. The CDR3 DNA follows: TGTGCCAGCAGTTTATCGGGGATCGGTCCTGGGGAGCTGTTTTTT.

This chain joins TRBV3-1 (or the pseudogene TRBV3-2) and TRBJ2-5; D possibly corresponds to TRBD2 (6 bases). CDR1 is LGHDT and CDR2 is YNNKEL in the germline V gene (reference sequence). This CDR3 contains 15 residues. Trimming stripped 3 bases from V and 1 base from J, with 12 bases between. CDR3 in amino acids: CASSHVLSGQETQYF. CDR3 nucleotide sequence: TGTGCCAGCAGCCATGTCCTTAGCGGCCAAGAGACCCAGTACTTC.

The rearrangement links TRBV20-1 to TRBJ1-2; D is uncertain. CDR1 and CDR2 from the germline V gene are DFQATT and SNEGSKA (reference sequence). V lost 2 bases, J lost 5 bases, and 6 bases lay in between. CDR3 size: 11 residues. The CDR3 here is CSARQQYGYTF. The CDR3 DNA is TGCAGTGCTAGACAACAGTATGGCTACACCTTC.